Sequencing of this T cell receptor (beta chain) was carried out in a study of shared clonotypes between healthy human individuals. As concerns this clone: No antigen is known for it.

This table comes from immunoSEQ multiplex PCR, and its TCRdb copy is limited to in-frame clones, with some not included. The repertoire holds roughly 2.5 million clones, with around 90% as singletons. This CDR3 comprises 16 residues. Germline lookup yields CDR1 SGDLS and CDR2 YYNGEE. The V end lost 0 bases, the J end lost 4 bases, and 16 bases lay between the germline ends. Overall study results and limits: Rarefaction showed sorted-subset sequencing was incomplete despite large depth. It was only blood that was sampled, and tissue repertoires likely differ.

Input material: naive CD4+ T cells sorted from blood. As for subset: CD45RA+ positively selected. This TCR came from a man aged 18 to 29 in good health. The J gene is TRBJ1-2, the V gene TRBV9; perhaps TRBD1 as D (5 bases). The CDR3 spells CASSVGSLGPAYGYTF. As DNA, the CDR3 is TGTGCCAGCAGCGTAGGGTCGCTGGGACCGGCCTATGGCTACACCTTC. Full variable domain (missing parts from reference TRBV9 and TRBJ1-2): DSGVTQTPKHLITATGQRVTLRCSPRSGDLSVYWYQQSLDQGLQFLIQYYNGEERAKGNILERFSAQQFPDLHSELNLSSLELGDSALYFCASSVGSLGPAYGYTFGSGTRLTVV.